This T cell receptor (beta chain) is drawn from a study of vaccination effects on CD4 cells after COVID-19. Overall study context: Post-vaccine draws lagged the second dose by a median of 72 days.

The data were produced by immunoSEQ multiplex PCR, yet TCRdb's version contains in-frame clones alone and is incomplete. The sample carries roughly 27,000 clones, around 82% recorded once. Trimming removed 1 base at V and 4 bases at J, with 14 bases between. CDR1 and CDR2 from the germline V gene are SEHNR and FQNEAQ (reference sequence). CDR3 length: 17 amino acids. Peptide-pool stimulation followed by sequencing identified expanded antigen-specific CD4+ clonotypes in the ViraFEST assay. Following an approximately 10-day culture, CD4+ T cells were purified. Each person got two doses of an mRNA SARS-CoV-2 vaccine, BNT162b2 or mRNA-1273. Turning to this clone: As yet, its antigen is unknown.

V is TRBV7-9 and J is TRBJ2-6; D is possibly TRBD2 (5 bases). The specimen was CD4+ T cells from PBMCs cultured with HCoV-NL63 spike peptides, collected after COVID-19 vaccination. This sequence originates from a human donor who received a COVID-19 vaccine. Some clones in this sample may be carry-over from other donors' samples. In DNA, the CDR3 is TGTGCCAGCAGCTTAGACGGGGTCCGGGTAGGGGCCAACGTCCTGACTTTC. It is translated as CASSLDGVRVGANVLTF.